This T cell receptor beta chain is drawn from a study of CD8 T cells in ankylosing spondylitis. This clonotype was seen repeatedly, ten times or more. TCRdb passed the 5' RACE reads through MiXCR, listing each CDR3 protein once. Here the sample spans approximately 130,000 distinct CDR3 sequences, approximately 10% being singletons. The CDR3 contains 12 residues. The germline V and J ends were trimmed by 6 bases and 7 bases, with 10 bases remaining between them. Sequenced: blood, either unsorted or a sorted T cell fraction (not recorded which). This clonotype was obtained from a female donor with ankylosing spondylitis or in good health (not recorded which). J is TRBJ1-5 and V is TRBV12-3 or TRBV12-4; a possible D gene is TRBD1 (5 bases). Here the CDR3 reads CASSPWGQPQHF. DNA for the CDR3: TGTGCCAGCAGCCCGTGGGGCCAGCCCCAGCATTTT.